This TCR beta chain was documented in a study of blood T cell repertoires in COVID-19. About the study: Sample material is recorded as cDNA or gDNA derived from T cells, B-cell-depleted T cells, or PBMCs.

Method: immunoSEQ multiplex PCR; TCRdb's copy keeps in-frame clones and lacks some. This table holds about 340,000 clones, under 95% found once. Participants spanned ages about 18 to 100 years and resided in roughly 26 US areas. Clinical histories supplied by participants themselves formed the basis of cohort assignment. The TCR sequence derives from a woman aged 30 to 39 who had recovered from COVID-19. Sample: PBMCs or T cells enriched from blood (not recorded which).

The CDR3 DNA sequence: TGCGCCAGCAGCCAAATTCTCGGTTTCGGGTGGCCTAACTATGGCTACACCTTC. Amino acid sequence: CASSQILGFGWPNYGYTF. The V call is TRBV4-1, the J call TRBJ1-2; the D is unclear. CDR1 and CDR2 (germline): MGHRA, YSYEKL. The CDR3 is 18 amino acids. The ends were cut back, 2 bases at V and 0 bases at J, with 19 bases in the middle.